The rows below give T cell receptor beta chains drawn from one sample of a study of T cells in Graves' hyperthyroidism and ophthalmopathy. TCRdb ran MiXCR on the multiplex PCR reads and lists one entry per CDR3 protein. The profile shows tens of thousands of distinct CDR3 sequences, around 49% of them singletons. Sequenced material: peripheral blood or thyroid tissue (not recorded which). The receptors come from a woman aged 45-60 years with Graves' hyperthyroidism. Both conserved end residues are part of each CDR3. D genes are given only for firm matches. Part of the rows lack a size; the others show once, few, many or a class for expanded clones.

V: TRBV28
size: few
J: TRBJ1-4
D: TRBD1
CDR3: CASSPGGGGYGEKLFF
DNA: TGTGCCAGCAGTCCAGGGGGCGGGGGGTATGGGGAAAAACTGTTTTTT

V: TRBV9
size: .
J: TRBJ2-6
D: .
CDR3: CASSAGDRGAYGYTFGSGTNVLTF
DNA: .

V: TRBV28
size: many
J: TRBJ2-2
D: .
CDR3: CASSQETGGAGELFF
DNA: TGTGCCAGCAGCCAAGAGACAGGCGGCGCCGGGGAGCTGTTTTTT

V: TRBV9
size: .
J: TRBJ2-7
D: .
CDR3: CASPHWDTYEQYF
DNA: TGTGCCAGCCCTCACTGGGACACCTACGAGCAGTACTTC

V: TRBV20-1
size: once
J: TRBJ2-1
D: .
CDR3: CSASLQFWQFF
DNA: TGCAGTGCTAGTTTGCAGTTTTGGCAGTTCTTC

V: TRBV5-1
size: .
J: TRBJ2-5
D: .
CDR3: CASSLGIQETQYF
DNA: TGCGCCAGCAGCTTGGGGATCCAAGAGACCCAGTACTTC

V: TRBV29-1
size: .
J: TRBJ2-6
D: .
CDR3: CSVIYPGANVLTF
DNA: TGCAGCGTTATCTATCCGGGGGCCAACGTCCTGACTTTC

V: TRBV7-2
size: .
J: TRBJ1-1
D: .
CDR3: CASSPRTEPPRLDTEAFF
DNA: TGTGCCAGCAGCCCCCGGACAGAACCTCCAAGGTTGGATACTGAAGCTTTCTTT

V: TRBV25-1
size: .
J: TRBJ1-2
D: TRBD1
CDR3: CASSQALNRGNDYGYTF
DNA: TGTGCCAGCAGCCAAGCTCTCAACAGGGGGAATGACTATGGCTACACCTTC

V: TRBV7-3
size: .
J: TRBJ1-2
D: .
CDR3: CASSLQPTAGGYTF
DNA: TGTGCCAGCAGCCTACAGCCTACTGCTGGTGGCTACACCTTC

V: TRBV2
size: .
J: TRBJ1-2
D: TRBD1
CDR3: CASTHGQARDYGYTF
DNA: TGTGCCAGCACTCATGGACAGGCAAGAGACTATGGCTACACCTTC

V: TRBV20-1
size: many
J: TRBJ1-1
D: .
CDR3: CSASTDRLNEAFF
DNA: TGCAGTGCTAGCACCGACAGGCTGAATGAAGCTTTCTTT

V: TRBV29-1
size: .
J: TRBJ1-5
D: .
CDR3: CSVATSGSQPQHF
DNA: TGCAGCGTGGCGACTAGCGGGAGCCAGCCCCAGCATTTT

V: TRBV9
size: once
J: TRBJ1-5
D: .
CDR3: CASSPSEGNQPQHF
DNA: TGTGCCAGCAGCCCCTCAGAAGGCAATCAGCCCCAGCATTTT

V: TRBV7-8
size: few
J: TRBJ1-5
D: .
CDR3: CASSLGRPTWGQPQHF
DNA: TGTGCCAGCAGCTTAGGTAGACCCACTTGGGGTCAGCCCCAGCATTTT

V: TRBV7-3
size: many
J: TRBJ2-7
D: TRBD2
CDR3: CASSFNAGDTYEQYF
DNA: TGTGCCAGCAGCTTTAACGCGGGAGATACCTACGAGCAGTACTTC

V: TRBV5-4
size: few
J: TRBJ2-3
D: TRBD2
CDR3: CASSSRASGRATDTQYF
DNA: TGTGCCAGCAGCTCTAGGGCTAGCGGGAGGGCCACAGATACGCAGTATTTT

V: TRBV7-9
size: medium-sized
J: TRBJ2-7
D: .
CDR3: CASSPPSGSYEQYF
DNA: TGTGCCAGCAGCCCCCCTTCGGGTTCCTACGAGCAGTACTTC

V: TRBV2
size: many
J: TRBJ1-5
D: .
CDR3: CASSERGYNQPQHF
DNA: TGTGCCAGCAGTGAACGGGGGTACAATCAGCCCCAGCATTTT

V: TRBV27
size: many
J: TRBJ2-6
D: .
CDR3: CASRTRDSGSGANVLTF
DNA: TGTGCCAGCAGAACGCGGGACAGCGGATCTGGGGCCAACGTCCTGACTTTC

V: TRBV7-2
size: many
J: TRBJ2-3
D: .
CDR3: CASSFQTSDTQYF
DNA: TGTGCCAGCAGCTTCCAGACCTCCGATACGCAGTATTTT

V: TRBV7-3
size: few
J: TRBJ2-5
D: TRBD2
CDR3: CASSLYPGLAGQETQYF
DNA: TGTGCCAGCAGCCTATACCCGGGACTAGCGGGACAAGAGACCCAGTACTTC

V: TRBV2
size: many
J: TRBJ2-3
D: TRBD2
CDR3: CASRTGGDTDTQYF
DNA: TGTGCCAGCAGGACTGGGGGGGACACAGATACGCAGTATTTT

V: TRBV15
size: .
J: TRBJ1-4
D: .
CDR3: CATSREPRLFF
DNA: TGTGCCACCAGCAGGGAGCCGAGACTGTTTTTT

V: TRBV9
size: many
J: TRBJ1-5
D: .
CDR3: CASSAGGGQPQHF
DNA: TGTGCCAGCAGCGCCGGGGGGGGTCAGCCCCAGCATTTT

V: TRBV27
size: few
J: TRBJ1-5
D: TRBD1
CDR3: CASSLKPPQGASNQPQHF
DNA: TGTGCCAGCAGTTTAAAGCCACCACAGGGGGCAAGCAATCAGCCCCAGCATTTT

V: TRBV15
size: .
J: TRBJ1-4
D: TRBD1
CDR3: CASRTGQGVWRNGEKLFF
DNA: TGTGCGAGCAGGACGGGACAGGGAGTCTGGCGTAATGGTGAAAAACTGTTTTTT

V: TRBV24-1
size: many
J: TRBJ1-2
D: TRBD1
CDR3: CATSDRTGQGYGYTF
DNA: TGTGCCACCAGTGACCGGACAGGGCAGGGCTATGGCTACACCTTC

V: TRBV29-1
size: .
J: TRBJ1-4
D: .
CDR3: CSISKGGTNEKLFF
DNA: TGCAGCATCTCTAAGGGGGGAACTAATGAAAAACTGTTTTTT

V: TRBV28
size: many
J: TRBJ2-5
D: .
CDR3: CASYSGQETQYF
DNA: TGTGCCAGCTATTCGGGACAAGAGACCCAGTACTTC

V: TRBV20-1
size: few
J: TRBJ2-3
D: .
CDR3: CSANNPGRTDTQYF
DNA: TGCAGTGCTAATAATCCGGGAAGGACAGATACGCAGTATTTT

V: TRBV19
size: many
J: TRBJ2-3
D: .
CDR3: CASSTTGGTDTQYF
DNA: TGTGCCAGTAGTACGACAGGAGGCACAGATACGCAGTATTTT

V: TRBV7-8
size: .
J: TRBJ1-5
D: .
CDR3: CASSSGHENQPQHF
DNA: TGTGCCAGCAGCTCGGGACACGAAAATCAGCCCCAGCATTTT

V: TRBV12-3/TRBV12-4
size: many
J: TRBJ1-5
D: .
CDR3: CASSLDGVQPQHF
DNA: TGTGCCAGCAGTCTGGATGGTGTCCAGCCCCAGCATTTT

V: TRBV3-1
size: .
J: TRBJ1-5
D: .
CDR3: CASSPDSASQPQHF
DNA: TGTGCCAGCAGCCCGGACAGCGCAAGTCAGCCCCAGCATTTT

V: TRBV20-1
size: many
J: TRBJ1-2
D: .
CDR3: CSARDRSYGYTF
DNA: TGCAGTGCTCGCGATCGGTCCTATGGCTACACCTTC

V: TRBV5-1
size: once
J: TRBJ2-3
D: .
CDR3: CASSLARQLGSTDTRYF
DNA: TGCGCCAGCAGCTTGGCGCGACAGCTAGGGAGCACAGATACGCGGTATTTT

V: TRBV7-6
size: .
J: TRBJ2-1
D: TRBD2
CDR3: CASSKRENEQFF
DNA: TGTGCCAGCAGCAAGCGGGAGAATGAGCAGTTCTTC

V: TRBV11-2
size: many
J: TRBJ2-3
D: TRBD2
CDR3: CASSLVMASGWEGDTQYF
DNA: TGTGCCAGCAGCTTAGTTATGGCTAGCGGGTGGGAAGGAGATACGCAGTATTTT

V: TRBV9
size: many
J: TRBJ2-3
D: TRBD2
CDR3: CASSTGLAGRADTQYF
DNA: TGTGCCAGCAGCACCGGACTAGCGGGAAGGGCAGATACGCAGTATTTT

V: TRBV28
size: many
J: TRBJ1-5
D: .
CDR3: CASSFGPGLLPNQPQHF
DNA: TGTGCCAGCAGTTTCGGCCCGGGACTCCTCCCCAATCAGCCCCAGCATTTT

V: TRBV19
size: .
J: TRBJ1-2
D: .
CDR3: CASTSVGYGYTF
DNA: TGTGCCAGTACCTCCGTGGGCTATGGCTACACCTTC

V: TRBV29-1
size: .
J: TRBJ1-1
D: TRBD1
CDR3: CSSMTGRGTEAFF
DNA: TGCAGCAGTATGACAGGGAGGGGGACTGAGGCTTTCTTT

V: TRBV29-1
size: .
J: TRBJ2-5
D: .
CDR3: CSPRETQYF
DNA: TGCAGCCCCCGAGAGACCCAGTACTTC

V: TRBV11-2
size: .
J: TRBJ1-2
D: .
CDR3: CASSLDYSGRSQGYTF
DNA: TGTGCCAGCAGCTTAGACTACAGCGGCAGGTCCCAAGGCTACACCTTC

V: TRBV6-4
size: .
J: TRBJ1-5
D: .
CDR3: CASNHMGAGRPQHF
DNA: TGTGCCAGCAACCATATGGGGGCAGGGCGGCCCCAGCATTTT

V: TRBV7-9
size: .
J: TRBJ1-6
D: TRBD1
CDR3: CASSHRDRINSPLHF
DNA: TGTGCCAGCAGCCACCGGGACAGGATTAATTCACCCCTCCACTTT

V: TRBV20-1
size: .
J: TRBJ1-5
D: .
CDR3: CSASLTGSGQPQHF
DNA: TGCAGTGCTTCCCTGACAGGTTCGGGTCAGCCCCAGCATTTT

V: TRBV7-9
size: few
J: TRBJ2-5
D: .
CDR3: CASTQMGETQYF
DNA: TGTGCCAGCACCCAGATGGGGGAGACCCAGTACTTC

V: TRBV7-9
size: many
J: TRBJ2-5
D: TRBD2
CDR3: CASSTGTSGPQETQYF
DNA: TGTGCCAGCAGCACAGGGACTAGCGGGCCGCAAGAGACCCAGTACTTC

V: TRBV20-1
size: .
J: TRBJ2-7
D: TRBD1
CDR3: CSAPDRGVLGYEQYF
DNA: TGCAGTGCCCCAGACAGGGGAGTACTGGGCTACGAGCAGTACTTC